The 21 T cell receptor beta chains presented below share a single source sample, sequenced in a study of blood T cell repertoires in COVID-19. This table comes from immunoSEQ multiplex PCR, and its TCRdb copy is limited to in-frame clones, with some not included. The sample yields about 210,000 clones, more than 70% seen once. The sequenced sample was peripheral blood. The receptors were sampled from a man aged 50-60 years with active or convalescent COVID-19.

The chain combines TRBV4-2 with TRBJ1-1, with D perhaps TRBD1 (6 bases). CDR1 and CDR2 (germline): LGHNA, YNFKEQ. The CDR3 has 14 residues. Deletions cut 3 bases from V and 3 bases from J, with 11 bases between. The CDR3 loop is CASSHGGEDTEAFF. CDR3 nucleotides: TGTGCCAGCAGCCATGGGGGCGAGGACACTGAAGCTTTCTTT.

J is TRBJ1-2 and V is TRBV27; D is uncertain. Germline V gives CDR1 MNHEY, CDR2 SMNVEV (reference sequence). Trimming pared 0 bases from V and 4 bases from J, leaving 12 bases between. CDR3 length: 15 amino acids. CDR3 sequence reads: CASSLSHLNFYGYTF. The CDR3 DNA reads TGTGCCAGCAGTTTATCCCACCTAAACTTCTATGGCTACACCTTC.

The chain joins TRBV5-1 to TRBJ1-2; 8 bases match TRBD1. The germline V gene has CDR1 SGHRS and CDR2 YFSETQ. The CDR3 runs to 15 residues. V lost 7 bases, J lost 3 bases, and 11 bases stayed unmatched. The CDR3: CASRQMQGAYYGYTF. Written as DNA, the CDR3 is TGCGCCAGCCGGCAGATGCAGGGGGCCTACTATGGCTACACCTTC.

This sequence joins TRBV9 and TRBJ1-3; 7 bases fit TRBD1. CDR1 is SGDLS, CDR2 YYNGEE, per germline. There are 18 residues in the CDR3. With V trimmed by 1 base and J by 2 bases, 12 bases remained unmatched. The CDR3 loop is CASSVRDRVSRAGNTIYF. The CDR3 DNA reads as TGTGCCAGCAGCGTACGAGACAGGGTCTCCCGGGCTGGAAACACCATATATTTT.

V is TRBV4-3 and J is TRBJ1-2, with TRBD1 as a possible D gene (5 bases). The CDR3 is made up of 14 amino acids. V lost 0 bases, J lost 8 bases, and 13 bases lay in between. Germline V gene sequence: CDR1 LGHNA, CDR2 YSLEER. This chain's CDR3 is CASSQEGPAEGYTF. Here the CDR3 DNA reads TGCGCCAGCAGCCAAGAGGGGCCGGCGGAAGGCTACACCTTC.

The chain joins TRBV28 to TRBJ1-5; possible D gene TRBD1, 5 bases. The CDR3 runs 16 residues. Trimming took 2 bases from V and 7 from J, leaving 18 bases between them. In germline, CDR1 is MDHEN, CDR2 SYDVKM. CDR3 sequence: CASSLEQALSTQPQHF. CDR3 nucleotide sequence: TGTGCCAGCAGTTTAGAACAGGCGCTATCGACCCAGCCCCAGCATTTT.

V usage is TRBV28 and J usage is TRBJ2-7; 10 bases line up with TRBD2. V dropped 6 bases and J dropped 5; count of bases not matched to a gene: 10. The germline V gene encodes CDR1 MDHEN and CDR2 SYDVKM. This CDR3 has 15 residues. CDR3 coding DNA: TGTGCCAGCAGACCGCTAGCGGGAGTTAGTGACGAGCAGTACTTC. It is translated as CASRPLAGVSDEQYF.

The rearrangement uses TRBV2 and TRBJ2-2; D not certain. Trimming left V 7 bases short and J 7 bases short, with 13 bases between. The germline CDR1 and CDR2 sequences are SNHLY and FYNNEI. The length of the CDR3 is 13 residues. CDR3 loop: CASMVRFGGELFF. The CDR3 bases are TGTGCCAGCATGGTGAGATTCGGCGGGGAGCTGTTTTTT.

CDR3 loop: CASRPGTGGLSYTF. DNA of the CDR3: TGTGCCAGCAGACCGGGGACAGGGGGGTTGTCCTACACCTTC. The chain has TRBV7-2 and TRBJ1-2, with 11 bases matching TRBD1. Trimming at V came to 6 bases and at J to 10 bases, leaving 10 bases not matched to a gene. CDR1 and CDR2 (germline): SGHTA, FQGNSA. The CDR3 is made up of 14 amino acids. The full variable domain, its missing parts supplied by reference TRBV7-2 and TRBJ1-2, is GAGVSQSPSNKVTEKGKDVELRCDPISGHTALYWYRQSLGQGLEFLIYFQGNSAPDKSGLPSDRFSAERTGGSVSTLTIQRTQQEDSAVYLCASRPGTGGLSYTFGSGTRLTVV.

The genes are TRBV6-4 and TRBJ2-2, with TRBD2 matching 11 bases. The CDR3 has 18 residues. CDR1 is MRHNA, CDR2 SNTAGT, per germline. J lost 10 bases, V lost 0 bases, and 13 bases had no gene match. The CDR3: CASSDSFTQLAGDSELFF. Here the CDR3 DNA reads TGTGCCAGCAGTGACTCTTTCACCCAACTAGCGGGAGATTCGGAGCTGTTTTTT.

The chain links TRBV24-1 to TRBJ2-2; TRBD2 matches at 7 bases. The CDR3 has 14 residues. The V and J ends lost 12 bases and 1 base, in that order; junction bases with no gene match: 7. Germline CDR1 and CDR2: KGHDR and SFDVKD. CDR3 DNA sequence: TGTGCCGCGGGGGACGGAGAGAACACCGGGGAGCTGTTTTTT. Protein sequence: CAAGDGENTGELFF.

The V and J genes are TRBV5-1 and TRBJ2-1; D is unclear. The ends were cut back, 0 bases at V and 2 bases at J, with 6 bases in the middle. Germline values: CDR1 SGHRS, CDR2 YFSETQ. The CDR3 has 14 amino acids. The CDR3 DNA follows: TGCGCCAGCAGCTTGGAACATGCCTACAATGAGCAGTTCTTC. Amino acid sequence: CASSLEHAYNEQFF.

The chain recombines TRBV6-2 or TRBV6-3 with TRBJ1-1, with TRBD1 matching 7 bases. Per the germline V gene, CDR1 is MNHEY and CDR2 is SVGEGT. This CDR3 is built from 14 residues. V lost 2 bases, J lost 4 bases, and 4 bases stayed unmatched. The DNA for the CDR3 is TGTGCCAGCAGTTACATAGGGGGCTCCACTGAAGCTTTCTTT. Translated, it gives CASSYIGGSTEAFF.

The chain carries TRBV19 and TRBJ1-2, with D tentatively TRBD1 (6 bases). V was shortened by 4 bases and J by 8 bases, with 17 bases between the two germline ends. This CDR3 has 14 amino acids. Per the germline V gene, CDR1 is LNHDA and CDR2 is SQIVND (reference sequence). The CDR3 spells CASSTDRSQWGYTF. The CDR3 nucleotides are TGTGCCAGTAGTACCGACAGGTCCCAGTGGGGCTACACCTTC.

This clone has only one observation. Other DNA sequences of this sample code for an identical CDR3. V is TRBV19 and J is TRBJ1-5, with 10 bases aligning to TRBD1. The CDR3 contains 15 residues. V lost 5 bases to trimming and J lost 6 bases; unmatched junction nucleotides: 7. The V gene's germline CDR1 is LNHDA and CDR2 SQIVND (reference sequence). The CDR3 DNA reads as TGTGCCAGTAGTTCCGGACAGGGGGTGGGTCAGCCCCAGCATTTT. Translated, it gives CASSSGQGVGQPQHF.

This chain uses TRBV28 with TRBJ1-1; tentative D call: TRBD1 (5 bases). The V gene lost 5 bases and the J gene lost 2 bases, with 15 bases spanning the gap. From germline, CDR1 is MDHEN and CDR2 SYDVKM. The CDR3 extends over 15 amino acids. CDR3 in DNA: TGTGCCAGCAGTGCGACGGACATCGTTAACACTGAAGCTTTCTTT. It specifies CASSATDIVNTEAFF.

The genes are TRBV3-1 (or the pseudogene TRBV3-2) and TRBJ1-1, with 12 bases matching TRBD1. Germline-derived CDR1 and CDR2 are LGHDT and YNNKEL (reference sequence). V was clipped by 2 bases and J by 1 base; unmatched bases: 11. The CDR3 spans 19 residues. The CDR3 region has the DNA TGTGCCAGCAGCCAAATTTTGGGGACAGGGGGCATGGGGAACACTGAAGCTTTCTTT. Translated: CASSQILGTGGMGNTEAFF.

The chain employs TRBV9 and TRBJ1-2; D is uncertain. Germline V gene lookup returns CDR1 SGDLS and CDR2 YYNGEE. The CDR3 runs 12 residues. The V end was cut by 3 bases, the J end by 8 bases, with 11 bases between. The CDR3 DNA follows: TGTGCCAGCAGCGCCACTCTTGAGGGCTACACCTTC. It codes for CASSATLEGYTF.

V gene TRBV28 combines with J gene TRBJ1-2; 9 positions match TRBD1. This CDR3 contains 13 residues. The V gene end was trimmed by 6 bases and the J gene end by 7 bases; junction bases not matched to a gene: 6. Germline V gene data show CDR1 as MDHEN and CDR2 as SYDVKM. CDR3 sequence reads: CASSSGQGIGYTF. The CDR3 coding sequence is TGTGCCAGCAGCTCCGGACAGGGGATTGGCTACACCTTC.

The chain carries TRBV27 and TRBJ2-7; 9 positions agree with TRBD2. V lost 7 bases to trimming and J lost 2 bases; unmatched junction nucleotides: 3. Germline CDR1 is MNHEY and CDR2 is SMNVEV (reference sequence). The CDR3 extends over 13 amino acids. The CDR3 spells CASTGGGAYEQYF. In DNA, the CDR3 is TGTGCCAGCACTGGCGGGGGGGCCTACGAGCAGTACTTC.

The CDR3 sequence: CASSPSRIGGSNTEAFF. The CDR3 nucleotides read TGTGCCAGCTCACCCAGTCGGATCGGGGGGTCGAACACTGAAGCTTTCTTT. The V and J genes are TRBV18 and TRBJ1-1; D may be TRBD1 (5 bases). The germline CDR1 and CDR2 sequences are KGHSH and LQKENI. The V end was cut by 3 bases, the J end by 1 base, with 18 bases between. The CDR3 sequence is 17 residues long.